This TCR beta chain is from a study of beta chain features in type 1 diabetes. Notes on the study in general: TCRB CDR3 length was moderately but significantly reduced in all four CD4+ subsets of Type 1 diabetes patients.

Expressed TCRB transcripts were sequenced, since all the RNA that had been isolated was reverse transcribed. Produced via immunoSEQ multiplex PCR; TCRdb's table is partial and in-frame only. The sample has 150,000 to 200,000 clones, approximately 9.1% seen once. CDR3 length: 16 amino acids. Per germline, CDR1 LNHNV and CDR2 YYDKDF (reference sequence). Trimming took off 2 bases at V and 2 bases at J, with 13 bases between the two ends. For this clone: Antigen unknown.

The chain uses TRBV15 and TRBJ1-5; the D gene is possibly TRBD1 (5 bases). The source of this sequence is a woman aged 30 to 39 with type 1 diabetes. The sample comprised central memory CD4+ T cells from blood. DNA of the CDR3: TGTGCCACCAGCAGACTTGGGGGGGAAGGCAATCAGCCCCAGCATTTT. Protein: CATSRLGGEGNQPQHF.